The present T cell receptor (beta chain) was sequenced within a study of post-analysis software for immune sequencing data. For the study at large: The disease courses spanned relapsing-remitting, secondary progressive and progressive-relapsing forms of multiple sclerosis.

Worth noting for this clonotype: Its antigen remains unidentified.

Unique molecular identifiers were carried by the TCR beta cDNA libraries. Approximately 0.5 million cDNA molecules were recovered from an input of about 0.9 to 11 million T cells. TCRdb reprocessed the PCR reads via MiXCR and lists one record per CDR3 protein. The sample comprises roughly 800,000 distinct CDR3 sequences, 53% of which are singletons, and over 4% rests with the top ten. The CDR3 has 14 residues. Germline V CDR1 and CDR2: SQVTM, ANQGSEA. Trimming stripped 6 bases from V and 1 base from J, with 15 bases between. The study's findings and limits: Under the F measure, samples that were prepared in one batch clustered strongly together. Controls significantly exceeded multiple sclerosis patients in normalized Chao1 diversity. About five TRBV segments occurring more often in patients than controls included TRBV5-6, TRBV5-1 and TRBV20-1.

The rearrangement links TRBV29-1 to TRBJ1-2; D is unresolved. This receptor was taken from a girl under 18 with multiple sclerosis. The sample comprised blood. The CDR3 spells CSVGGAQFNYGYTF. The CDR3 DNA sequence: TGCAGCGTAGGAGGAGCCCAATTTAACTATGGCTACACCTTC.